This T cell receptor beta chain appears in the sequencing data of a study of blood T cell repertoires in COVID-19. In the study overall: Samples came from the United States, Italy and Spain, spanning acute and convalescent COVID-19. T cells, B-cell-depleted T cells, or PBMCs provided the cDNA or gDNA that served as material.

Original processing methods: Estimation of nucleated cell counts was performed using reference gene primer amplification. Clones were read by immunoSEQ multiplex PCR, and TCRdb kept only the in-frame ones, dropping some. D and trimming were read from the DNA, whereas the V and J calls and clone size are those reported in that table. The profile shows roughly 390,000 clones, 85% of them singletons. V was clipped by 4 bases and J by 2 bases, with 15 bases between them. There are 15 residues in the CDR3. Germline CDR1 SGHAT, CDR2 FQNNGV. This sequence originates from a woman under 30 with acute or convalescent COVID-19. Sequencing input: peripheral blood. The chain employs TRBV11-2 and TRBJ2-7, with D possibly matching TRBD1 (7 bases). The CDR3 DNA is TGTGCCAGCAGCTCAGGGGGAGGATCTACCTACGAGCAGTACTTC. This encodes CASSSGGGSTYEQYF.